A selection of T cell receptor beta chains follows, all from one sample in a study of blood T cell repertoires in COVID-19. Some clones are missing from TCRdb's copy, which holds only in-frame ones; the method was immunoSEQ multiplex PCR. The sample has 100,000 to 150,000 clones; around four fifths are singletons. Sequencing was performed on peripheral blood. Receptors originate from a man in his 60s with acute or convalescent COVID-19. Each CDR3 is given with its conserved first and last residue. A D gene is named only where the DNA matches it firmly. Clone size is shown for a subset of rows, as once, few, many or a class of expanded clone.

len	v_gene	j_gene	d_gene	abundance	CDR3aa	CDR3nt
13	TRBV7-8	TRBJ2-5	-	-	CASSPGVQETQYF	TGTGCCAGCAGCCCCGGGGTCCAAGAGACCCAGTACTTC
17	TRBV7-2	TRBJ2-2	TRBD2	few	CASSLGLAGGNTGELFF	TGTGCCAGCAGCTTAGGTCTAGCGGGAGGGAACACCGGGGAGCTGTTTTTT
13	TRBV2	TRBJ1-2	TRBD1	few	CARRRQGAGGYTF	TGTGCCAGACGAAGACAGGGGGCTGGGGGCTACACCTTC
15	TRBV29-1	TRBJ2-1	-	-	CSVPGQFLSYNEQFF	TGCAGCGTTCCCGGACAGTTTCTTTCCTACAATGAGCAGTTCTTC
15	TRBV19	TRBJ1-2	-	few	CASSALGRGTYGYTF	TGTGCCAGTAGTGCCCTGGGACGCGGGACCTATGGCTACACCTTC
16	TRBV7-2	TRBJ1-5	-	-	CASSQTSHSLFQPQHF	TGTGCCAGCAGCCAAACCTCGCACAGTTTATTTCAGCCCCAGCATTTT
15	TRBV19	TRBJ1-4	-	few	CASSARTGRNEKLFF	TGTGCCAGTAGTGCCCGGACCGGGAGGAACGAAAAACTGTTTTTT
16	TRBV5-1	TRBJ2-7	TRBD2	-	CASSLGGLAAYYEQYF	TGCGCCAGCAGCTTGGGGGGACTAGCGGCCTACTACGAGCAGTACTTC
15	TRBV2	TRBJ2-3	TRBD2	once	CASSELGGVTDTQYF	TGTGCCAGCAGTGAATTGGGGGGGGTCACAGATACGCAGTATTTT
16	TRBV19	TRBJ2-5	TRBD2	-	CASSAGAGTRSFAQYF	TGTGCCAGTAGTGCCGGGGCCGGGACTAGAAGCTTTGCCCAGTACTTC
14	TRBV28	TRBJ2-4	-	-	CASSPSDEGNIQYF	TGTGCCAGCAGTCCTTCGGATGAGGGAAACATTCAGTACTTC
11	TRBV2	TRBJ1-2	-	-	CASSLDYGYTF	TGTGCCAGCAGCCTAGACTATGGCTACACCTTC
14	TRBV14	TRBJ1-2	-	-	CASSLSGASRGYTF	TGTGCCAGCAGCCTATCAGGGGCGTCAAGAGGCTACACCTTC
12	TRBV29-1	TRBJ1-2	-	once	CSAHIANYGYTF	TGCAGCGCTCACATTGCTAACTATGGCTACACCTTC
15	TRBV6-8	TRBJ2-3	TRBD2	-	CASSYSGSSTDTQYF	TGTGCCAGCAGTTACAGCGGGAGTAGCACAGATACGCAGTATTTT
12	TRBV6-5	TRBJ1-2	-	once	CASSLPGDGYTF	TGTGCCAGCAGCCTACCAGGGGATGGCTACACCTTC
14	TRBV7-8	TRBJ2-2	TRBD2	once	CASRRRGGFGELFF	TGTGCCAGCCGTCGGCGGGGGGGCTTCGGGGAGCTGTTTTTT
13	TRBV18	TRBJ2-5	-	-	CASSPGGQETQYF	TGTGCCAGCTCACCCGGGGGACAAGAGACCCAGTACTTC
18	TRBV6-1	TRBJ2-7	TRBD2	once	CASSEEPRGLATAYEQYF	TGTGCCAGCAGTGAAGAGCCTAGGGGACTAGCGACCGCCTACGAGCAGTACTTC
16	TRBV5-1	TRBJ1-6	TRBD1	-	CASSPPGQGANSPLHF	TGCGCCAGCAGCCCCCCGGGACAGGGGGCCAATTCACCCCTCCACTTT
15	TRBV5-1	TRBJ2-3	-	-	CASSLRDSRTDTQYF	TGCGCCAGCAGCTTGAGAGACAGCCGCACAGATACGCAGTATTTT
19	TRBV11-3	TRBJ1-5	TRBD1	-	CASSLERTGRGGSNQPQHF	TGTGCCAGCAGCTTAGAGAGGACAGGCCGCGGAGGTAGCAATCAGCCCCAGCATTTT
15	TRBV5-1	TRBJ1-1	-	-	CASSLVAGMNTEAFF	TGCGCCAGCAGCTTGGTTGCCGGGATGAACACTGAAGCTTTCTTT
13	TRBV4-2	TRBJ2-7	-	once	CASSQSRGSEQYF	TGTGCCAGCAGCCAATCCAGGGGCAGCGAGCAGTACTTC
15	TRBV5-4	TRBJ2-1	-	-	CASSLSYAGTNEQFF	TGTGCCAGCAGCTTGAGCTATGCGGGCACCAATGAGCAGTTCTTC
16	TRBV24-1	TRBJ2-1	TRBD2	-	CATSDYIAGGYNEQFF	TGTGCCACCAGTGATTACATAGCGGGAGGCTACAATGAGCAGTTCTTC
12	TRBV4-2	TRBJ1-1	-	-	CASSQVSTEAFF	TGTGCCAGCAGCCAAGTCTCGACTGAAGCTTTCTTT
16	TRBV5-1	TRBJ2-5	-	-	CASSLSPGRVRETQYF	TGCGCCAGCAGCTTATCGCCCGGGAGAGTTCGAGAGACCCAGTACTTC
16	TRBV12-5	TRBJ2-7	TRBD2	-	CASGLYLAGGTYEQYF	TGTGCTAGTGGTTTGTACCTAGCGGGAGGTACCTACGAGCAGTACTTC
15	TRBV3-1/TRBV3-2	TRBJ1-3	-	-	CASSQESRVWNTIYF	TGTGCCAGCAGCCAAGAATCCAGGGTGTGGAACACCATATATTTT
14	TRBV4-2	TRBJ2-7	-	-	CASSARDSSYEQYF	TGTGCCAGCAGCGCCCGGGACTCATCCTACGAGCAGTACTTC
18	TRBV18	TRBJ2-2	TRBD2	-	CASSSLALAGVNTGELFF	TGTGCCAGCTCGTCCTTAGCCCTAGCGGGGGTCAACACCGGGGAGCTGTTTTTT
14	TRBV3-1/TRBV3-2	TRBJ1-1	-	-	CASSQGPDEAEAFF	TGTGCCAGCAGCCAAGGTCCCGACGAGGCTGAAGCTTTCTTT
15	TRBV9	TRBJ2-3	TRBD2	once	CASSELAGRTDTQYF	TGTGCCAGCAGCGAACTAGCGGGACGCACAGATACGCAGTATTTT
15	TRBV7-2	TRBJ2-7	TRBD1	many	CASSLADRVRHEQYF	TGTGCCAGCAGCTTAGCTGACAGGGTGCGGCACGAGCAGTACTTC
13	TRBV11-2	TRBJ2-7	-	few	CASSLGAHYEQYF	TGTGCCAGCAGCTTGGGGGCACACTACGAGCAGTACTTC
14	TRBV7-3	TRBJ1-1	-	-	CASSLLGENTEAFF	TGTGCCAGCAGCTTACTGGGAGAGAACACTGAAGCTTTCTTT
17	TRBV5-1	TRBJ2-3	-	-	CASSLGRGTPSTDTQYF	TGCGCCAGCAGCTTGGGGAGGGGTACACCGAGCACAGATACGCAGTATTTT
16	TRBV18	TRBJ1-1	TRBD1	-	CASSPPPTGKFTEAFF	TGTGCCAGCTCACCACCCCCGACAGGGAAATTCACTGAAGCTTTCTTT
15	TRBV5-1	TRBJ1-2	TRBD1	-	CASSTDRAPNYGYTF	TGCGCCAGCAGCACGGACAGGGCACCCAACTATGGCTACACCTTC
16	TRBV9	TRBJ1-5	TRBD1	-	CASSSRGQGVIQPQHF	TGTGCCAGCAGCTCCCGCGGACAGGGGGTTATTCAGCCCCAGCATTTT
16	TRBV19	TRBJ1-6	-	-	CASRAFTALEFSPLHF	TGTGCCAGTAGAGCTTTTACAGCCCTTGAGTTCTCACCCCTCCACTTT
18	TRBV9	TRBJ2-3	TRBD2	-	CASSPVNSGGPALDTQYF	TGTGCCAGCAGCCCCGTGAATAGCGGGGGGCCGGCGTTGGATACGCAGTATTTT
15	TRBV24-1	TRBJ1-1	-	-	CATSDGMRGGTEAFF	TGTGCCACCAGTGACGGAATGAGAGGCGGCACTGAAGCTTTCTTT
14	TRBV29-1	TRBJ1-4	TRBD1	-	CSVVPGQVGEKLFF	TGCAGCGTTGTACCGGGACAGGTCGGTGAAAAACTGTTTTTT